This entry lists 6 T cell receptor beta chains sequenced from one sample in a study of blood T cell repertoires in COVID-19. Sequenced by immunoSEQ multiplex PCR; TCRdb stores in-frame clones only, minus some. The sample carries around 340,000 clones, 75% to 90% recorded once. The sample consisted of peripheral blood. These TCRs come from an older woman with COVID-19, enrolled during active disease.

The V and J genes are TRBV3-1 (or the pseudogene TRBV3-2) and TRBJ1-1; tentative D call: TRBD1 (5 bases). Trimming stripped 0 bases from V and 5 bases from J, with 10 bases between. Looked up from germline, CDR1 is LGHDT and CDR2 is YNNKEL (reference sequence). The CDR3 loop spans 14 amino acids. CDR3 sequence (DNA): TGTGCCAGCAGCCAAGATCTTCAGGGAACTGAAGCTTTCTTT. Amino acids: CASSQDLQGTEAFF.

The chain combines TRBV11-3 with TRBJ2-1; no reliable D call. The length of the CDR3 is 13 residues. Per the germline V gene, CDR1 is SGHNT and CDR2 is YENEEA. With 0 bases removed from V and 7 bases from J, the gap between germline ends came to 7 bases. CDR3 DNA: TGTGCCAGCAGCTTAGAACAAGAAAATGAGCAGTTCTTC. It specifies CASSLEQENEQFF.

Only one count was recorded for this clone. The V gene is TRBV6-5, the J gene TRBJ2-4; perhaps TRBD1 as D (7 bases). Germline V CDR1 and CDR2: MNHEY, SVGAGI. Trimming removed 2 bases at V and 7 bases at J, with 15 bases between. The length of the CDR3 is 15 residues. DNA for the CDR3: TGTGCCAGCAGTTACGTGGAGGGGGCGCGGAACATTCAGTACTTC. This encodes CASSYVEGARNIQYF.

The rearrangement joins TRBV19 to TRBJ1-2; D possibly corresponds to TRBD1 (6 bases). This CDR3 spans 13 amino acids. The ends were cut back, 3 bases at V and 4 bases at J, with 9 bases in the middle. Germline values: CDR1 LNHDA, CDR2 SQIVND (reference sequence). CDR3 sequence reads: CASSISDSYGYTF. The CDR3 DNA follows: TGTGCCAGTAGTATCTCGGACAGCTATGGCTACACCTTC.

The rearrangement joins TRBV27 to TRBJ1-6; 9 bases fit TRBD1. The junction had 9 bases not matched to a gene; V was cut back by 3 bases and J by 9 bases. This CDR3 has 16 amino acids. In germline, CDR1 is MNHEY, CDR2 SMNVEV (reference sequence). The CDR3 sequence: CASSFSPGTGPSPLHF. CDR3 DNA sequence: TGTGCCAGCAGTTTCTCACCCGGGACAGGGCCTTCACCCCTCCACTTT.

The gene calls are TRBV11-2 and TRBJ1-2; the match to TRBD1 covers 12 bases. The trim removed 4 bases at V and 7 bases at J, leaving 13 bases unmatched. Germline V gene data show CDR1 as SGHAT and CDR2 as FQNNGV. CDR3 length equals 17 residues. This chain's CDR3 is CASSSLVRDRGRVGYTF. As DNA, the CDR3 is TGTGCCAGCAGCTCCCTAGTACGGGACAGGGGGCGTGTTGGCTACACCTTC.